The T cell receptor beta chain under discussion was sequenced for a study of cytomegalovirus exposure and HLA in healthy donors. Turning to the study itself: Of around 400 genotyped donors, about 80% grouped in the Caucasian-associated ancestry cluster.

CDR3 length: 15 residues. From germline, CDR1 is MNHEY and CDR2 SMNVEV (reference sequence). V lost 6 bases and J 2 bases, leaving 17 bases between the germline ends. 13 Jbeta primers and 60 Vbeta primers were used for the PCR. Libraries were prepared by immunoSEQ multiplex PCR; TCRdb keeps only in-frame clonotypes and omits some of them. The top ten hold over 1% of the sample, which has some 180,000 clones, about 9% seen once. This clone has more than one count but fewer than ten. This sequence joins TRBV27 and TRBJ2-7, with D possibly matching TRBD2 (5 bases). Sequenced sample: PBMCs. The receptor was isolated from a young woman in good health and CMV-seropositive. The CDR3 sequence is CASSQISRATYEQYF. The CDR3 region has the DNA TGTGCCAGCAGCCAGATCTCGCGGGCGACCTACGAGCAGTACTTC.